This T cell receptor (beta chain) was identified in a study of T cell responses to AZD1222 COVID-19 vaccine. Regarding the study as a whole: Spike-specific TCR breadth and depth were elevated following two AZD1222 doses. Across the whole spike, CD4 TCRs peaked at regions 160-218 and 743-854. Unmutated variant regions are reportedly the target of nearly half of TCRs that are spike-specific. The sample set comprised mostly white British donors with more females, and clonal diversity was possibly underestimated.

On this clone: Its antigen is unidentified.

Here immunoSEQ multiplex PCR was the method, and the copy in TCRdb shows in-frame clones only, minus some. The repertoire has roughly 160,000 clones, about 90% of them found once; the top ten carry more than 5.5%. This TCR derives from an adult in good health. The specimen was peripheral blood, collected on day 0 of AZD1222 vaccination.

The CDR3, as DNA: TGTGCCAGCAGCCAACCGGGACAGGGGACCTGGGGGTCCTACGAGCAGTACTTC. Its translation is CASSQPGQGTWGSYEQYF. V and J are TRBV4-2 and TRBJ2-7, with TRBD1 identical over 10 bases. From germline, CDR1 is LGHNA and CDR2 YNFKEQ. V lost 2 bases and J lost 1; bases outside the gene matches: 11. This CDR3 has 18 amino acids.